This TCR beta chain was identified during a study of control samples from healthy donors and cancer patients. Germline loops: CDR1 SGHRS, CDR2 YFSETQ. CDR3 length: 15 amino acids. Germline trimming cut 4 bases from V and 6 bases from J; bases unmatched to any gene: 12. Here immunoSEQ multiplex PCR was the method, and the copy in TCRdb shows in-frame clones only, minus some. The sample lists around 130,000 clones; nearly 90% were seen once. The sample consisted of blood. This TCR was sampled from a man in his fifties in good health. This rearrangement joins TRBV5-1 to TRBJ2-7, with 8 bases that match TRBD1. The CDR3 coding sequence is TGCGCCAGCAGCCTTACGACAGGGGTAATTGGCGAGCAGTACTTC. It specifies CASSLTTGVIGEQYF. The whole variable domain, filled in from reference TRBV5-1 and TRBJ2-7, reads KAGVTQTPRYLIKTRGQQVTLSCSPISGHRSVSWYQQTPGQGLQFLFEYFSETQRNKGNFPGRFSGRQFSNSRSEMNVSTLELGDSALYLCASSLTTGVIGEQYFGPGTRLTVT.